This T cell receptor beta chain was captured in a study of cytomegalovirus exposure and HLA in healthy donors. Whole-study results and caveats: Most TCRs appeared rarely, but some public TCRs recurred in many donors. Indistinguishable V segments such as TRBV6-2 and TRBV6-3 were excluded.

V lost 3 bases to trimming and J lost 15 bases; unmatched junction nucleotides: 10. The CDR3 contains 14 residues. Germline assignment: CDR1 SGHRS and CDR2 YFSETQ. Participants comprised healthy donors of bone marrow. The PCR had 60 Vbeta and 13 Jbeta primers. Assay: immunoSEQ multiplex PCR; the TCRdb copy retains only in-frame clones and omits some. The sample lists just under 95,000 clones; approximately 84% were seen once. About this clone itself: The target antigen is unknown.

This TCR derives from a girl aged 2 to 10 in good health and CMV-seropositive. Sequencing input: PBMCs. V and J are TRBV5-1 and TRBJ2-1; 12 bases line up with TRBD2. Here the CDR3 reads CASSSGTSGPAGFF. The CDR3 DNA follows: TGCGCCAGCAGCTCCGGGACTAGCGGGCCCGCGGGGTTCTTC.